One and the same sample provided the 18 T cell receptor beta chains below, sequenced in a study of Ad26.COV2.S vaccination and SARS-CoV-2 variants. Sequenced by immunoSEQ multiplex PCR; TCRdb stores in-frame clones only, minus some. The sample consists of roughly 400,000 clones, roughly 90% of them appearing once. As to treatment: about 20 received Ad26.COV2.S at low or high dose, single or two shots; a few received placebo; per-sample allocation not given. Repertoires come from day 63 after the first vaccine or placebo injection. The specimen comprised peripheral blood, sampled in a trial of Ad26.COV2.S vaccine versus placebo. The receptor source for this set is a person aged 18-65 years who received the Ad26.COV2.S COVID-19 vaccine or a placebo.

This chain joins TRBV9 and TRBJ2-5; possible D gene TRBD2, 5 bases. CDR1 is SGDLS and CDR2 is YYNGEE in the germline V gene. V gave up 4 bases and J gave up 2 bases, with 12 bases separating them. There are 14 residues in the CDR3. CDR3 loop: CASSPSGNQETQYF. As DNA, the CDR3 is TGTGCCAGCAGCCCCTCGGGGAATCAAGAGACCCAGTACTTC. The full variable domain, in which reference TRBV9 and TRBJ2-5 provide the parts outside the CDR3, is DSGVTQTPKHLITATGQRVTLRCSPRSGDLSVYWYQQSLDQGLQFLIQYYNGEERAKGNILERFSAQQFPDLHSELNLSSLELGDSALYFCASSPSGNQETQYFGPGTRLLVL.

J is TRBJ2-1 and V is TRBV14, with TRBD2 matching over 11 bases. The V gene end was trimmed by 3 bases and the J gene end by 2 bases; junction bases not matched to a gene: 6. The CDR3 sequence is 17 residues long. Germline CDR1 and CDR2: SGHDN and FVKESK. CDR3 sequence reads: CASSHRSGGDTYNEQFF. The DNA for the CDR3 is TGTGCCAGCAGCCACCGTAGCGGGGGGGACACCTACAATGAGCAGTTCTTC.

The gene calls are TRBV30 and TRBJ1-3, with D possibly TRBD1 on 5 matching bases. The germline V and J ends were trimmed by 5 bases and 6 bases, with 5 bases remaining between them. Germline lookup yields CDR1 GTSNPN and CDR2 SVGIG (reference sequence). This CDR3 is 10 amino acids long. The CDR3 sequence is CAWGANTIYF. The CDR3 nucleotides read TGTGCCTGGGGGGCAAACACCATATATTTT.

CDR3 bases: TGCGCCAGCAGCGGGCAGGAGCAGTACTTC. Translation gives CASSGQEQYF. The V gene is TRBV5-1, the J gene TRBJ2-7; no firm D call. The germline V and J ends were trimmed by 4 bases and 7 bases, with 6 bases remaining between them. Germline CDR1 and CDR2: SGHRS and YFSETQ. This CDR3 is 10 amino acids long.

A single count supports this clone. V gene TRBV27 combines with J gene TRBJ1-5; no definite D call. The CDR3 contains 14 residues. V was trimmed by 6 bases and J by 2 bases, leaving 11 bases between them. From germline, CDR1 is MNHEY and CDR2 SMNVEV (reference sequence). The DNA of the CDR3 is TGTGCCAGCAGCCAGACCATCGGCAATCAGCCCCAGCATTTT. Protein: CASSQTIGNQPQHF.

This clone has a handful of counts. V usage is TRBV5-4 and J usage is TRBJ1-1; 7 bases align to TRBD1. V lost 4 bases to trimming and J lost 3 bases; unmatched junction nucleotides: 6. Per germline, CDR1 SGHNT and CDR2 YYREEE (reference sequence). The CDR3 has 14 amino acids. CDR3 DNA: TGTGCCAGCAGCCCCATCAGGGGGGACACTGAAGCTTTCTTT. Amino acid sequence: CASSPIRGDTEAFF.

The V and J genes are TRBV28 and TRBJ1-6; possibly TRBD1 for D (5 bases). V was clipped by 0 bases and J by 4 bases, with 10 bases between them. Germline V lookup: CDR1 MDHEN, CDR2 SYDVKM. The CDR3 is 16 residues long. CDR3 loop: CASSLWGDDYNSPLHF. CDR3 DNA sequence: TGTGCCAGCAGTTTATGGGGGGACGATTATAATTCACCCCTCCACTTT.

The genes are TRBV5-4 and TRBJ2-1; the D is unclear. V dropped 2 bases and J dropped 6 bases, with 12 bases sitting between them. The CDR3 covers 14 residues. The V gene's germline CDR1 is SGHNT and CDR2 YYREEE (reference sequence). The CDR3 DNA reads TGTGCCAGCAGCTTCTATGCTGGCGCCAATGAGCAGTTCTTC. Its protein is CASSFYAGANEQFF.

The chain links TRBV4-3 to TRBJ1-2; no firm D call. Germline V lookup: CDR1 LGHNA, CDR2 YSLEER. The V end was cut by 1 base, the J end by 7 bases, with 10 bases between. The CDR3 loop spans 13 amino acids. This CDR3 reads CASSQVQSRGYTF. The DNA of the CDR3 is TGCGCCAGCAGCCAAGTGCAGAGTCGTGGCTACACCTTC.

The chain combines TRBV23-1 with TRBJ2-1; tentatively, D is TRBD2 (5 bases). TRBV23-1 is recorded as an ORF, its role being uncertain. Trimming took 3 bases from V and 10 from J, leaving 10 bases between them. CDR3 length equals 12 residues. The CDR3 DNA follows: TGCGCCAGCAGTCATGAGGGAAGGGAGCAGTTCTTC. It encodes CASSHEGREQFF.

The chain carries TRBV3-1 (or the pseudogene TRBV3-2) and TRBJ1-1, with 7 bases aligning to TRBD1. The V segment lost 4 bases and the J segment 2 bases; nucleotides outside the gene matches: 10. CDR1 and CDR2 from the germline V gene are LGHDT and YNNKEL (reference sequence). This CDR3 has 16 residues. CDR3 bases: TGTGCCAGCAGCCCGTTCTTAACAGGGGCTAACACTGAAGCTTTCTTT. Translated, it gives CASSPFLTGANTEAFF.

The chain is built from TRBV12-3 or TRBV12-4 and TRBJ1-4; D is undetermined. The CDR3 length is 12 residues. The ends were cut back, 6 bases at V and 13 bases at J, with 15 bases in the middle. The CDR3 DNA reads as TGTGCCAGCAGCAAAACCCGAACAAGACTGTTTTTT. Encoded protein: CASSKTRTRLFF.

The rearrangement joins TRBV2 to TRBJ2-2, with D perhaps matching TRBD1 (5 bases). Trimming pared 9 bases from V and 7 bases from J, leaving 18 bases between. This CDR3 region has 14 residues. Germline V gene lookup returns CDR1 SNHLY and CDR2 FYNNEI. CDR3 coding DNA: TGTGCCAGTCGGACGACAGTTACTGACGGGGAGCTGTTTTTT. Protein: CASRTTVTDGELFF.

V is TRBV7-2 and J is TRBJ2-3; TRBD2 is a possible D gene (5 bases). The CDR3 spans 17 residues. V was clipped by 5 bases and J by 2 bases, with 20 bases between them. Per germline, CDR1 SGHTA and CDR2 FQGNSA. CDR3 residues: CASSPSHVWENTDTQYF. CDR3 nucleotides: TGTGCCAGCAGCCCTAGTCACGTGTGGGAGAACACAGATACGCAGTATTTT.

There are a few counts of this clone. This sequence joins TRBV7-9 and TRBJ2-4; D is uncertain. The germline V and J ends were trimmed by 5 bases and 0 bases, with 11 bases remaining between them. The CDR3 length is 15 residues. Germline CDR1 is SEHNR and CDR2 is FQNEAQ (reference sequence). The CDR3 bases are TGTGCCAGCAGCCTGACCGAGTCAGCCAAAAACATTCAGTACTTC. Its translation is CASSLTESAKNIQYF.

The CDR3 sequence: CASSVGNRRETQYF. The CDR3 region has the DNA TGTGCCAGCAGCGTAGGGAACAGGAGGGAGACCCAGTACTTC. This chain uses TRBV9 with TRBJ2-5, with D tentatively TRBD1 or TRBD2 (5 bases each). This CDR3 is 14 amino acids long. Looked up from germline, CDR1 is SGDLS and CDR2 is YYNGEE. Between the trimmed V and J ends, which lost 0 bases and 5 bases, there was a span of 11 bases.

This clone appeared a single time. The CDR3 loop reads CASSLNGNTGELFF. CDR3 in DNA: TGTGCCAGCAGCTTGAACGGGAACACCGGGGAGCTGTTTTTT. This chain uses TRBV7-2 with TRBJ2-2; no definite D call. Deletions cut 3 bases from V and 1 base from J, with 6 bases between. The CDR3 covers 14 residues. Germline CDR1 and CDR2: SGHTA and FQGNSA.

The gene calls are TRBV7-2 and TRBJ2-1; 10 bases align to TRBD2. CDR1 and CDR2 (germline): SGHTA, FQGNSA. The CDR3 has 14 amino acids. Trimming at V came to 2 bases and at J to 8 bases, leaving 3 bases not matched to a gene. The CDR3 reads CASSLLAGVHEQFF. Written as DNA, the CDR3 is TGTGCCAGCAGCTTACTAGCGGGGGTACATGAGCAGTTCTTC.